This paragraph covers one T cell receptor beta chain sequence. This sample was included in a study of regulatory T cells in long-lasting Graves disease. This sample's time point: newly diagnosed GD, antithyroid drugs for less than 3 months. The authors made the TCR library using RNA they extracted from PBMCs. Arm-PCR of CDR3 regions and iRepertoire HTBI primers were used to build TCR beta libraries. TCRdb analysed the multiplex PCR reads with MiXCR anew, one entry per CDR3 protein. The sample contains about 450,000 distinct CDR3 sequences, less than 15% of which appear only once. These data are also associated with another study on T cells in Graves' hyperthyroidism and ophthalmopathy.

Sequences were derived from peripheral blood mononuclear cells (PBMCs), sampled at new diagnosis, from a patient treated with antithyroid drugs. The receptor was derived from a woman aged 50 to 65 with Graves disease.

In DNA form, the CDR3 reads TGTGCCAGCAGCCAAGATTTATGGGGACAAGGGTCACCCCTCCACTTT. Protein: CASSQDLWGQGSPLHF. V is TRBV3-1 and J is TRBJ1-6; tentative D call: TRBD1 (6 bases). The germline V gene has CDR1 LGHDT and CDR2 YNNKEL (reference sequence). The length of the CDR3 is 16 residues. V lost 0 bases and J lost 10, with 16 bases in between.